This record concerns one T cell receptor (beta chain) sequence. These data belong to a study of blood T cell repertoires in COVID-19. In the study overall: The samples span acute and convalescent COVID-19 from the United States, Italy and Spain. Sample material is recorded as cDNA or gDNA derived from T cells, B-cell-depleted T cells, or PBMCs.

Original processing methods: The assay estimated nucleated cells by amplifying reference gene primers. Sequencing used immunoSEQ multiplex PCR; TCRdb keeps in-frame clones, though not all of them. The V and J calls and clone size are taken from that table; D and trimming were inferred from the DNA. Among approximately 100,000 clones listed, 88% were seen once. Trimming took 3 bases from V and 7 from J, leaving 11 bases between them. Germline values: CDR1 KGHDR, CDR2 SFDVKD. There are 13 residues in the CDR3. This TCR derives from a woman aged 60-75 years with acute or convalescent COVID-19. V and J are TRBV24-1 and TRBJ1-2, with D unresolved. Sequences were obtained from peripheral blood. Here the CDR3 reads CATSDRHLGGYTF. The CDR3 coding sequence is TGTGCCACCAGTGATCGACACCTTGGTGGCTACACCTTC.